These 6 T cell receptor beta chains came from one sample sequenced in a study of T cell repertoires in cytomegalovirus infection. TCRdb processed the reads anew with MiXCR; each CDR3 protein has one entry. Here the sample spans under 500,000 distinct CDR3 sequences, about 39% being singletons. No antigen has been identified for these receptors. Sequenced material: cultured PBMCs, taken from culture after CMV antigen stimulation. These receptors were obtained from a human donor in good health (CMV status not recorded). Some clones in this sample may be carry-over from other donors' samples.

This clonotype has just a few counts. The chain carries TRBV6-5 and TRBJ2-3; possibly TRBD2 for D (5 bases). The CDR3 contains 13 residues. CDR1 is MNHEY and CDR2 is SVGAGI in the germline V gene. V lost 0 bases and J 4 bases, leaving 5 bases between the germline ends. As DNA, the CDR3 is TGTGCCAGCAGTTACTCGCGGGCAGATACGCAGTATTTT. Residues: CASSYSRADTQYF.

There are many counts of this clonotype. This rearrangement joins TRBV7-2 to TRBJ2-7; D ambiguous. V lost 4 bases and J lost 7, with 11 bases in between. This CDR3 comprises 12 residues. Germline CDR1 reads SGHTA; CDR2 reads FQGNSA. The CDR3, as DNA: TGTGCCAGCAGCTCCGACGGGTTGGAGCAGTACTTC. Its translation is CASSSDGLEQYF. Full variable domain (rest looked up from reference TRBV7-2 and TRBJ2-7): GAGVSQSPSNKVTEKGKDVELRCDPISGHTALYWYRQSLGQGLEFLIYFQGNSAPDKSGLPSDRFSAERTGGSVSTLTIQRTQQEDSAVYLCASSSDGLEQYFGPGTRLTVT.

Only a few counts were recorded for this clonotype. This rearrangement joins TRBV20-1 to TRBJ1-2; D not certain. The CDR3 runs 15 residues. Trimming took off 2 bases at V and 2 bases at J, with 15 bases between the two ends. Germline values: CDR1 DFQATT, CDR2 SNEGSKA (reference sequence). DNA of the CDR3: TGCAGTGCTAGAATGGACCTACCGCAGAACTATGGCTACACCTTC. Encoded protein: CSARMDLPQNYGYTF.

The chain employs TRBV7-8 and TRBJ2-5; 9 bases fit TRBD1. The germline CDR1 and CDR2 sequences are SGHVS and FQNEAQ. The V segment lost 5 bases and the J segment 4 bases; nucleotides outside the gene matches: 8. CDR3 length: 15 amino acids. The CDR3 DNA follows: TGTGCCAGCAGCATGGGACAGGGTGGTCCAGAGACCCAGTACTTC. It is translated as CASSMGQGGPETQYF.

This clonotype was detected a few times. This chain uses TRBV2 with TRBJ1-5, with D possibly being TRBD1 (6 bases). This CDR3 spans 14 amino acids. The germline CDR1 and CDR2 sequences are SNHLY and FYNNEI. V was shortened by 7 bases and J by 2 bases, with 12 bases between the two germline ends. The CDR3 here is CASNRVGGNQPQHF. The CDR3 DNA reads as TGTGCCAGCAACAGGGTGGGGGGCAATCAGCCCCAGCATTTT. The entire variable domain, with the rest obtained from reference TRBV2 and TRBJ1-5, is as follows: EPEVTQTPSHQVTQMGQEVILRCVPISNHLYFYWYRQILGQKVEFLVSFYNNEISEKSEIFDDQFSVERPDGSNFTLKIRSTKLEDSAMYFCASNRVGGNQPQHFGDGTRLSIL.

In this sample, this clonotype turned up once. The junction and the germline gene differ at one end; a read error may be behind it. The CDR3 sequence is CASSLVEAGQDTQYF. The CDR3 DNA is TGTGCCAGCAGCTTAGTGGAAGCGGGACAAGACACCCAGTACTTC. The V call is TRBV7-8, the J call TRBJ2-5; TRBD2 might be the D (7 bases). Germline V gene sequence: CDR1 SGHVS, CDR2 FQNEAQ. The CDR3 extends over 15 amino acids.